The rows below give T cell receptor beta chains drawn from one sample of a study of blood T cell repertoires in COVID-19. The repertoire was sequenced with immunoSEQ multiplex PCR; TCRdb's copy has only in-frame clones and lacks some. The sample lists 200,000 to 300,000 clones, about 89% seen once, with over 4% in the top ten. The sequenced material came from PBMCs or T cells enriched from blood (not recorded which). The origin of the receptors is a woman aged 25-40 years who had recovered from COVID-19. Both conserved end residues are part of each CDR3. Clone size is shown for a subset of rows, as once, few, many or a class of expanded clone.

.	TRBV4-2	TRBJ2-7	CASSQEAEQPREQYF
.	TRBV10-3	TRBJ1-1	CAISAQMNTEAFF
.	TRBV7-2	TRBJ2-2	CASSPGALAANTGELFF
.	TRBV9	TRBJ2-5	CASSVGSGRAGETQYF
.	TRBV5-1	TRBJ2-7	CASSLLAPTSGRAIEQYF
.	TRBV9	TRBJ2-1	CASSVAPGQGAYEQFF
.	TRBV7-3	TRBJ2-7	CASSPGLPTDVQYF
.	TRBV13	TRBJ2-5	CASSSTTGEDQETQYF
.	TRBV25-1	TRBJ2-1	CASSAEDNRRSNRHEQFF
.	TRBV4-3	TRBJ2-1	CASSPTGQGSYNEQFF
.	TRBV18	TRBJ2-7	CASSPLQGMAYEQYF
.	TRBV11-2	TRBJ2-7	CASSLESPREQYF
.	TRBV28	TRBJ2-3	CASSSLRLAGVKDTQYF
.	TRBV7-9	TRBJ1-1	CASSLVVRNTEAFF
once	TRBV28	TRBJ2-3	CASKFRQGTDTQYF
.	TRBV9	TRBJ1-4	CASSAEGTGDEKLFF
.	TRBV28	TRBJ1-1	CASSSVNTEAFF
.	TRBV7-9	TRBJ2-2	CASSLISGRAGELFF
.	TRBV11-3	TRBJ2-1	CASSFLGGRGNEQFF
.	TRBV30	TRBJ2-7	CAWTSKGPYEQYF
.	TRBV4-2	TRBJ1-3	CASSQDLTGSGNTIYF
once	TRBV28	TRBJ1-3	CASSPQTGGNTIYF
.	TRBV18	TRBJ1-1	CASSLGGFSNTEAFF
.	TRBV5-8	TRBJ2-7	CASSFGTGTYEQYF
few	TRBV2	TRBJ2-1	CASRGLAGVLNEQFF
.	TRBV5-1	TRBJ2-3	CASSPSGLTSGEIWTQYF
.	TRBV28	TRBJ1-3	CASSSGSSYGNTIYF
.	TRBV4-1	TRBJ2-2	CASSPGQVYTGELFF
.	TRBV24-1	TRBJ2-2	CATSDLKLRGTGELFF
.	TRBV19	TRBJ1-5	CASYGAGALHQPQHF
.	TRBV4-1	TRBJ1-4	CASSQEEMVRGEKLFF
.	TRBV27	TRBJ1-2	CASSHKRGNYGYTF
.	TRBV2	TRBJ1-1	CASKVAGNTEAFF
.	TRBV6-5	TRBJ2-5	CASRLDNRETQYF
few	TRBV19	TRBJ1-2	CASGWGGNYGYTF
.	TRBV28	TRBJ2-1	CASRTGTSGRSYNEQFF
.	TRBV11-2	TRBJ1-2	CASSLGGQNGYTF
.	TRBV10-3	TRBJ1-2	CAISEERQGGLFSNYGYTF
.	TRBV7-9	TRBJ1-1	CASSLQGGFTEAFF
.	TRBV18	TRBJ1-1	CASFTTVGQGGTEAFF
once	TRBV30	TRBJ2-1	CAWSAPNLNNEQFF
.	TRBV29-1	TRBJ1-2	CSVIGGSNYGYTF
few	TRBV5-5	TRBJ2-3	CASSFPVAGPSTSTDTQYF
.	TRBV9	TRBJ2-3	CASSPRTSSDTQYF
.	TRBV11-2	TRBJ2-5	CASSFMWEGGDQYF
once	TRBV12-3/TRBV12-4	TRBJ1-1	CASSFVGTGTFF
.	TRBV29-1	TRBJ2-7	CSVVTRKNYEQYF
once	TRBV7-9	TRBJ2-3	CASSPRGTDEDTQYF
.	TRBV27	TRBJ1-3	CASSLEAGGTIYF
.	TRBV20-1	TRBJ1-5	CSASSEGLSNQPQHF
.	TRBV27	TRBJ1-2	CASGAGTGATPQLYGYTF
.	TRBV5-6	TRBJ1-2	CASSSGGLGYGYTF
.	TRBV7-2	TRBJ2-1	CASSLTSGSNQFF
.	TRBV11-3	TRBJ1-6	CAIPGQPHNSPLHF
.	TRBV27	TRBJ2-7	CASSLIGSGVWEQYF